The next 22 T cell receptor beta chains were all read from a single sample in a study of blood T cell repertoires in COVID-19. The table came from immunoSEQ multiplex PCR; TCRdb's copy has only in-frame clones and leaves some out. This sample has roughly 230,000 clones; 80% to 85% occur once, and the top ten carry about 3%. The source material was PBMCs or T cells enriched from blood (not recorded which). These receptors were taken from a man aged 45 to 65 who had recovered from COVID-19.

The genes are TRBV4-1 and TRBJ2-7; D is possibly TRBD2 (5 bases). Germline V lookup: CDR1 MGHRA, CDR2 YSYEKL. The CDR3 totals 17 residues. Trimming cost V 0 bases and J 5 bases, with 20 bases left between them. The CDR3 sequence: CASSQDPGVALSHEQYF. For the CDR3, the DNA is TGCGCCAGCAGCCAAGATCCCGGGGTCGCACTTTCGCACGAGCAGTACTTC.

V usage is TRBV19 and J usage is TRBJ1-2; TRBD1 agrees at 9 bases. This CDR3 spans 16 amino acids. Germline trimming cut 5 bases from V and 4 bases from J; bases unmatched to any gene: 11. The V gene's germline CDR1 is LNHDA and CDR2 SQIVND (reference sequence). CDR3: CASSPPWGTGSYGYTF. CDR3 nucleotide sequence: TGTGCCAGTAGTCCCCCATGGGGGACAGGGTCCTATGGCTACACCTTC.

J is TRBJ2-1 and V is TRBV24-1, with a weak D call TRBD2 (6 bases). Germline CDR1 and CDR2: KGHDR and SFDVKD. Trimming took 2 bases from V and 11 from J, leaving 12 bases between them. CDR3 length: 13 residues. Here the CDR3 DNA reads TGTGCCACCAGTGATTCGGGACTTCGAAAGCAGTTCTTC. Translation gives CATSDSGLRKQFF.

This rearrangement joins TRBV3-1 (or the pseudogene TRBV3-2) to TRBJ2-4; 10 bases agree with TRBD1. Germline V CDR1 and CDR2: LGHDT, YNNKEL (reference sequence). This CDR3 spans 13 amino acids. Germline trimming cut 6 bases from V and 8 bases from J; bases unmatched to any gene: 4. In DNA, the CDR3 is TGTGCCAGCAGTCGGACAGGGGGGGACATTCAGTACTTC. This sequence encodes CASSRTGGDIQYF.

The chain employs TRBV4-1 and TRBJ1-4; TRBD1 matches at 10 bases. V was clipped by 5 bases and J by 8 bases; unmatched bases: 11. The length of the CDR3 is 16 residues. CDR1 is MGHRA and CDR2 is YSYEKL in the germline V gene. This chain's CDR3 is CASSEGQGVEGEKLFF. CDR3 DNA: TGCGCCAGCAGCGAAGGACAGGGGGTGGAGGGGGAAAAACTGTTTTTT.

This clone was seen a handful of times. The chain couples TRBV2 to TRBJ2-1, with TRBD1 identical over 8 bases. Germline CDR1 is SNHLY and CDR2 is FYNNEI. The V and J ends lost 6 bases and 7 bases, in that order; junction bases with no gene match: 23. This CDR3 contains 19 residues. In nucleotides, the CDR3 is TGTGCCAGCAGCGGTAGACAGGGCACAGGGGGACGGGCATTAAATGAGCAGTTCTTC. Translating it yields CASSGRQGTGGRALNEQFF.

The count of this clone is one. The V call is TRBV7-2, the J call TRBJ1-3; a possible D gene is TRBD1 (6 bases). CDR1 and CDR2 from the germline V gene are SGHTA and FQGNSA. Trimming stripped 5 bases from V and 1 base from J, with 12 bases between. The CDR3 contains 15 residues. The CDR3 protein is CASSKRTVSGNTIYF. In DNA, the CDR3 is TGTGCCAGCAGCAAACGGACAGTATCTGGAAACACCATATATTTT.

The chain has TRBV5-1 and TRBJ2-7; no definite D call. CDR3 length: 14 amino acids. Trimming cost V 0 bases and J 0 bases, with 7 bases left between them. CDR1 and CDR2 (germline): SGHRS, YFSETQ. CDR3 sequence (DNA): TGCGCCAGCAGCTTGGAAGTCAGCTCCTACGAGCAGTACTTC. Residues: CASSLEVSSYEQYF.

This chain uses TRBV30 with TRBJ1-5; no clear D gene. Germline loops: CDR1 GTSNPN, CDR2 SVGIG (reference sequence). The CDR3 extends over 14 amino acids. The V end was cut by 0 bases, the J end by 0 bases, with 6 bases between. The DNA of the CDR3 is TGTGCCTGGAGTGTACTTAATAGCAATCAGCCCCAGCATTTT. It translates to CAWSVLNSNQPQHF.

The gene calls are TRBV24-1 and TRBJ1-4, with 7 bases that match TRBD1. The CDR3 runs to 13 residues. V shed 4 bases and J 10 bases; nucleotides not matched to a gene: 5. Per the germline V gene, CDR1 is KGHDR and CDR2 is SFDVKD. CDR3 region: CATSDWDSGKLFF. The CDR3 nucleotides are TGTGCCACCAGTGACTGGGACAGCGGAAAACTGTTTTTT.

The chain joins TRBV19 to TRBJ2-5, with TRBD1 matching 8 bases. V gave up 5 bases and J gave up 4 bases; unmatched junction bases: 15. The CDR3 consists of 17 residues. Germline V lookup: CDR1 LNHDA, CDR2 SQIVND (reference sequence). The CDR3 DNA sequence: TGTGCCAGTAGTCATCCAGGGGGCGCTAGGTCAGGAGAGACCCAGTACTTC. It codes for CASSHPGGARSGETQYF.

CDR3 in amino acids: CASRDQGVYGELFF. As DNA, the CDR3 is TGTGCCAGCAGAGACCAGGGGGTTTACGGGGAGCTGTTTTTT. This chain uses TRBV6-5 with TRBJ2-2, with 7 bases lining up with TRBD1. The V segment lost 6 bases and the J segment 7 bases; nucleotides outside the gene matches: 8. Looked up from germline, CDR1 is MNHEY and CDR2 is SVGAGI. The CDR3 length is 14 residues.

This chain joins TRBV25-1 and TRBJ2-7; a weak D match, TRBD2 (7 bases). Germline V gives CDR1 MGHDK, CDR2 SYGVNS. The CDR3 is made up of 16 amino acids. V gave up 1 base and J gave up 1 base, with 14 bases separating them. In nucleotides, the CDR3 is TGTGCCAGCAGTGAATCTGTTGGGGGGGCGTCCTACGAGCAGTACTTC. Amino acid sequence: CASSESVGGASYEQYF.

The J gene is TRBJ2-2, the V gene TRBV24-1; 9 bases match TRBD2. Germline V lookup: CDR1 KGHDR, CDR2 SFDVKD. This CDR3 contains 16 residues. Trimming removed 7 bases from V and 6 bases from J; junction bases left unmatched: 11. The CDR3 region has the DNA TGTGCCACCAGCGACCGACTAGCGGAAGTGGCCGGGGAGCTGTTTTTT. It translates to CATSDRLAEVAGELFF.

The chain couples TRBV6-2 or TRBV6-3 to TRBJ1-2; D unclear. This CDR3 region has 13 residues. The V and J ends lost 2 bases and 8 bases respectively, with 12 bases between them. The germline V gene has CDR1 MNHEY and CDR2 SVGEGT. CDR3 in amino acids: CASSYVEAFGYTF. CDR3 DNA: TGTGCCAGCAGTTACGTCGAGGCCTTCGGCTACACCTTC.

J is TRBJ1-2 and V is TRBV3-1 (or the pseudogene TRBV3-2); D is possibly TRBD1 (5 bases). The CDR3 consists of 12 residues. Trimming took off 4 bases at V and 6 bases at J, with 9 bases between the two ends. CDR1 is LGHDT and CDR2 is YNNKEL in the germline V gene (reference sequence). Written as DNA, the CDR3 is TGTGCCAGCAGCCCCCGGGGGGATGGCTACACCTTC. Amino acid sequence: CASSPRGDGYTF.

The rearrangement joins TRBV28 to TRBJ2-7; 9 bases fit TRBD1. Per the germline V gene, CDR1 is MDHEN and CDR2 is SYDVKM. The CDR3 consists of 14 residues. Trimming at V came to 4 bases and at J to 7 bases, leaving 8 bases not matched to a gene. The CDR3 here is CASSYRDRDREQYF. CDR3 DNA: TGTGCCAGCAGTTACCGGGACAGGGATCGGGAGCAGTACTTC.

The chain has TRBV9 and TRBJ1-2, with TRBD1 identical over 9 bases. This CDR3 region has 17 residues. The V and J ends lost 3 bases and 8 bases, in that order; junction bases with no gene match: 17. The germline V gene encodes CDR1 SGDLS and CDR2 YYNGEE. CDR3 region: CASSDAAGQGAIQGYTF. CDR3 sequence (DNA): TGTGCCAGCAGCGACGCAGCGGGACAGGGCGCGATTCAGGGCTACACCTTC.

The chain has TRBV6-5 and TRBJ1-2; 9 nucleotides line up with TRBD1. The trim removed 6 bases at V and 12 bases at J, leaving 11 bases unmatched. The CDR3 covers 13 residues. Per the germline V gene, CDR1 is MNHEY and CDR2 is SVGAGI. CDR3 nucleotides: TGTGCCAGCAGGGGTCGGGACAGGGTGATCCACACCTTC. Translating gives CASRGRDRVIHTF.

The DNA of the CDR3 is TGTGCCAGCAGCCCGCCCGGGGGATTCTACGAGCAGTACTTC. It translates to CASSPPGGFYEQYF. J is TRBJ2-7 and V is TRBV11-3, with D perhaps TRBD2 (6 bases). V shed 5 bases and J shed 3 bases, with 14 bases lying between them. This CDR3 comprises 14 residues. Germline values: CDR1 SGHNT, CDR2 YENEEA.

V and J are TRBV24-1 and TRBJ2-1; D may be TRBD1 (6 bases). CDR1 and CDR2 from the germline V gene are KGHDR and SFDVKD. The V end lost 0 bases, the J end lost 11 bases, and 16 bases lay between the germline ends. The CDR3 runs 15 residues. CDR3: CATSDLQGDKGKQFF. CDR3 in DNA: TGTGCCACCAGTGATTTGCAAGGGGACAAAGGAAAGCAGTTCTTC.

The CDR3 DNA sequence: TGTGCCAGCACCCCCGCTAGCGGGAGGGCCAGGTTTGCGTCAGATACGCAGTATTTT. Amino acid sequence: CASTPASGRARFASDTQYF. J is TRBJ2-3 and V is TRBV28; 12 positions agree with TRBD2. This CDR3 contains 19 residues. With V trimmed by 7 bases and J by 4 bases, 18 bases remained unmatched. The germline V gene encodes CDR1 MDHEN and CDR2 SYDVKM.